This note documents a single T cell receptor (beta chain) sequence. This entry belongs to a study of PD-L1 blockade in urothelial cancer. Study in general: It was in 2014 that patients started atezolizumab at 1,200 mg intravenously every 3 weeks. The authors examined blood 3 weeks (second dose) and 6 weeks after treatment start. A median of approximately 140,000 T cells was found in the blood samples.

Time point reported: pretreatment peripheral blood. CDR1 is SEHNR, CDR2 FQNEAQ, per germline (reference sequence). CDR3 length: 16 amino acids. V lost 5 bases and J lost 0, with 11 bases in between. Sequencing used immunoSEQ multiplex PCR; TCRdb keeps in-frame clones, though not all of them. The profile shows tens of thousands of clones, around 85% of them singletons. The sequence was obtained from a woman aged 55-69 years with urothelial cancer. Sample: PBMCs, taken around atezolizumab (anti-PD-L1) treatment. The chain joins TRBV7-9 to TRBJ1-6; D perhaps matches TRBD1 (6 bases). CDR3 nucleotide sequence: TGTGCCAGCAGCCGCGACAGGTCCTCCTATAATTCACCCCTCCACTTT. This encodes CASSRDRSSYNSPLHF.